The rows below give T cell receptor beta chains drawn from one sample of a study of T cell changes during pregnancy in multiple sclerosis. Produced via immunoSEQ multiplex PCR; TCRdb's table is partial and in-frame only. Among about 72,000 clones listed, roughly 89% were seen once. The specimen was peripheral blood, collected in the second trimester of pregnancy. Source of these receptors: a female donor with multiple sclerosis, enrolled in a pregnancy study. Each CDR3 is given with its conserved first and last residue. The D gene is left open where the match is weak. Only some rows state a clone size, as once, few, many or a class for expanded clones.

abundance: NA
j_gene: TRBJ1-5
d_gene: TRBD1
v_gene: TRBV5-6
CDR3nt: TGTGCCAGCAGCGCCTCGGAAGACAGGGGTGGCAATCAGCCCCAGCATTTT
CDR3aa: CASSASEDRGGNQPQHF

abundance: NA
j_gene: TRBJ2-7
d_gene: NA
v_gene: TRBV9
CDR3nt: TGTGCCAGCAGCGTAAGCGGATTCTCCTACGAGCAGTACTTC
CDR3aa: CASSVSGFSYEQYF

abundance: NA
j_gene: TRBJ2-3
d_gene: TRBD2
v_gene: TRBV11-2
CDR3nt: TGTGCCAGCAGCTTAGGAGTGGCTAGCGGGCAAGATACGCAGTATTTT
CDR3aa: CASSLGVASGQDTQYF

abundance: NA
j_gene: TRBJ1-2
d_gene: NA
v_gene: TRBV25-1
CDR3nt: TGTGCCAGCAGTGTAACGATACTCTATGGCTACACCTTC
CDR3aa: CASSVTILYGYTF

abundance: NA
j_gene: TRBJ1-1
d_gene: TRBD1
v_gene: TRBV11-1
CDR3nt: TGTGCCAGCAGCTCGAAACTAACAGGGGGCGCTCTGAACACTGAAGCTTTCTTT
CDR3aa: CASSSKLTGGALNTEAFF

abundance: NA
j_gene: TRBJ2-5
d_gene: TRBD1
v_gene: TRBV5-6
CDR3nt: TGTGCCAGCAGCTTGGCAGGGGGAACAGCACAAGAGACCCAGTACTTC
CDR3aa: CASSLAGGTAQETQYF

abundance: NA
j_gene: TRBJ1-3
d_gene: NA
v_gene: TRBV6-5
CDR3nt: TGTGCCAGCAGGTCAGACAGTCTTGGAAACACCATATATTTT
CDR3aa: CASRSDSLGNTIYF

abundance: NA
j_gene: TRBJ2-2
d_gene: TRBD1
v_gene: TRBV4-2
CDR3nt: TGTGCCAGCAGCCGGGCCCCTCGGGACAGTCCTACCGGGGAGCTGTTTTTT
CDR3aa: CASSRAPRDSPTGELFF

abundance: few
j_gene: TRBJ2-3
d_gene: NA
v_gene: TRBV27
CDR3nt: TGTGCCAGCAGTTTCGCGGGATACACAGGGGCAGATACGCAGTATTTT
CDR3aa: CASSFAGYTGADTQYF

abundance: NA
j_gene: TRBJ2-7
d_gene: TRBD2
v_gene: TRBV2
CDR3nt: TGTGCCAGCAGTGCCTCACTAGCGGGGGGGCTCTCCTACGAGCAGTACTTC
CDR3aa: CASSASLAGGLSYEQYF

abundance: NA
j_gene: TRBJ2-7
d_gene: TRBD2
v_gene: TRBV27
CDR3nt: TGTGCCAGCAGACCTCCGACTAGCGCCTACGAGCAGTACTTC
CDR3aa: CASRPPTSAYEQYF

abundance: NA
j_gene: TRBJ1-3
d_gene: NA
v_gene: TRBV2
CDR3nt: TGTGCCAGCAGCGACCCTGACAGGATTAATCCAAGCTCTGGAAACACCATATATTTT
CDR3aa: CASSDPDRINPSSGNTIYF

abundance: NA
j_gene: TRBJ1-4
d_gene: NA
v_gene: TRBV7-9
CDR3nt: TGTGCCAGCAGACCCGGGGGGGCCACTAATGAAAAACTGTTTTTT
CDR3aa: CASRPGGATNEKLFF

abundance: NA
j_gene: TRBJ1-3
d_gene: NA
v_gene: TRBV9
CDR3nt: TGTGCCAGCAGCGTAGAGGGGGTATCTGGAAACACCATATATTTT
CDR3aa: CASSVEGVSGNTIYF

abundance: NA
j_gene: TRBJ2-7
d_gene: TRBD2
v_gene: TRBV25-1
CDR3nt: TGTGCCAGCAGCCGGGGGGCCTACGAGCAGTACTTC
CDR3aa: CASSRGAYEQYF

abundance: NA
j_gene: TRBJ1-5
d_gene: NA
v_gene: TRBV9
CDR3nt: TGTGCCAGCAGCCGGGGAGGGGACTCCCGCAATCAGCCCCAGCATTTT
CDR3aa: CASSRGGDSRNQPQHF

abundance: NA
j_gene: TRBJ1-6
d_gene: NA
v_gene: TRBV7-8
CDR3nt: TGTGCCAGCAGCTTAAGGGCGGGATCCTATAATTCACCCCTCCACTTT
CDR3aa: CASSLRAGSYNSPLHF

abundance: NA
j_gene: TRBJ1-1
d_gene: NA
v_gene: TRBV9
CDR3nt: TGTGCCAGCGGGCGGGGGCAGGTTAACACTGAAGCTTTCTTT
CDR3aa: CASGRGQVNTEAFF

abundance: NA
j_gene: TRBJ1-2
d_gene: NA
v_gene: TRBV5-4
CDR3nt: TGTGCCAGCAGCTTGGGGTTGGGGGGGGGCTATGGCTACACCTTC
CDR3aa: CASSLGLGGGYGYTF

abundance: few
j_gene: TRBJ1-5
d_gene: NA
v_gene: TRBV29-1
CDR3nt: TGCAGCGTTGAAGATGCCAGCTGGGGGCTCTCAGGGGTCCAGCATTTT
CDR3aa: CSVEDASWGLSGVQHF

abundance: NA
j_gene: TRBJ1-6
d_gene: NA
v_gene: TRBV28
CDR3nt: TGTGCCAGCAGCCCCCCGGGGGGTGTCGGATCACCCCTCCACTTT
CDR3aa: CASSPPGGVGSPLHF

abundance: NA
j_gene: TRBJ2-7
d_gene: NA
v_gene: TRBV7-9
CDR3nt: TGTGCCAGCAGCTTAGAGACAGTCTACGAGCAGTACTTC
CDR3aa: CASSLETVYEQYF

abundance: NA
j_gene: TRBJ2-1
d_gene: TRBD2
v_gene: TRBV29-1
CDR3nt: TGCAGCGTTGCCGGGACTAGCGGGTTTAAGAGCTCCTACAATGAGCAGTTCTTC
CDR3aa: CSVAGTSGFKSSYNEQFF

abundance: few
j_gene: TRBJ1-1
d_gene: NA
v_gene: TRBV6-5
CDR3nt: TGTGCCAGCACCCCCCTTATGGCCTTCATCACTGAAGCTTTCTTT
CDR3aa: CASTPLMAFITEAFF

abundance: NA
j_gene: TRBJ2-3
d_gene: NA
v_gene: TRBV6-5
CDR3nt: TGTGCCAGCAGTTACCTGCGAGCCGGGAACACAGATACGCAGTATTTT
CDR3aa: CASSYLRAGNTDTQYF

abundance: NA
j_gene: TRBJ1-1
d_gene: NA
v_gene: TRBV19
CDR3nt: TGTGCCAGTAGTATATCGGGGAGAGGGCCTGAAGCTTTCTTT
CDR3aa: CASSISGRGPEAFF

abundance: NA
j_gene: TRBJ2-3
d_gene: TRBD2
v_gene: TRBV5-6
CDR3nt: TGTGCCGCAGGTGGGGGGGGACCTAGCACAGATACGCAGTATTTT
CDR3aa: CAAGGGGPSTDTQYF

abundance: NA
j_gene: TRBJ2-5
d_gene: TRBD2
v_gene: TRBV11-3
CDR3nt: TGTGCCAGCAGCTTTTATAGCGGGGGCCAAGAGACCCAGTACTTC
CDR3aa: CASSFYSGGQETQYF

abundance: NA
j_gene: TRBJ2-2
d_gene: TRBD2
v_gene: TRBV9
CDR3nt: TGTGCCAGCAGCGTAGCCCGCCACAGGACTAGCGGGGGCGACGGGGAGCTGTTTTTT
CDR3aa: CASSVARHRTSGGDGELFF

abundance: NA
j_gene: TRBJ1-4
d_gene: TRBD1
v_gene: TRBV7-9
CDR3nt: TGTGCCAGCAGCTTAGGGGGGACAGTAAATGAAAAACTGTTTTTT
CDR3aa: CASSLGGTVNEKLFF

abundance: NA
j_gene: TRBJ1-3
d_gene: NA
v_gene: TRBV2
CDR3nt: TGTGCCAGCACGGTCGGAAACACCATATATTTT
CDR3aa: CASTVGNTIYF

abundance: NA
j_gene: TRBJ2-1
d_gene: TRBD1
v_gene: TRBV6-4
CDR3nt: TGTGCCAGCAGTGACCGGACAGGGGATGAGCAGTTCTTC
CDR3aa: CASSDRTGDEQFF

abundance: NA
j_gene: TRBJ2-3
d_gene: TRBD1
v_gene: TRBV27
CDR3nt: TGTGCCAGCAGTTTACTGCAGGGGGCCGATACGCAGTATTTT
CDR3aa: CASSLLQGADTQYF

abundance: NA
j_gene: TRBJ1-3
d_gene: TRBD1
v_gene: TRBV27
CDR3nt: TGTGCCAGCAGCCACCTAACAGGGGGCAGCTCTGGAAACACCATATATTTT
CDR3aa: CASSHLTGGSSGNTIYF

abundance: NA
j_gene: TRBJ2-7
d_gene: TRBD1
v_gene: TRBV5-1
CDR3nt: TGCGCCAGCAGCTCAACGACAGGGTTATCCTACGAGCAGTACTTC
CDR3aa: CASSSTTGLSYEQYF

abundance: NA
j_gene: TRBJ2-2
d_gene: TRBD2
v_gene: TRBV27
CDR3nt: TGTGCCAGCAGAGCGGGGGCTTACACCGGGGAGCTGTTTTTT
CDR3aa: CASRAGAYTGELFF